Following are 19 T cell receptor beta chains from one sample sequenced in a study of blood T cell repertoires in COVID-19. The protocol was immunoSEQ multiplex PCR, while the TCRdb copy is restricted to in-frame clones and leaves out a portion. The sample consists of around 97,000 clones, around four fifths of them appearing once. Sequencing was carried out using peripheral blood. The receptors derive from a man aged 65 to 85 with acute or convalescent COVID-19.

The chain is built from TRBV19 and TRBJ2-1, with a tentative D call TRBD2 (6 bases). Trimming cost V 3 bases and J 6 bases, with 9 bases left between them. Germline assignment: CDR1 LNHDA and CDR2 SQIVND (reference sequence). This CDR3 is built from 13 residues. CDR3 nucleotide sequence: TGTGCCAGTAGTATGGGGGGTGGCAATGAGCAGTTCTTC. Its protein is CASSMGGGNEQFF.

Of note for this clone: Compared with germline, one end of the junction differs, possibly owing to a read error. The V and J genes are TRBV7-7 and TRBJ2-1, with 11 bases identical to TRBD2. The length of the CDR3 is 14 residues. The V gene's germline CDR1 is SSHAT and CDR2 FNYEAQ (reference sequence). CDR3 sequence: CASSQVAGGPGQFF. The CDR3 DNA is TGTGCTAGCAGCCAGGTAGCGGGAGGGCCAGGGCAGTTCTTC.

This clone was counted between two and nine times. The chain carries TRBV7-2 and TRBJ1-2; 9 bases fit TRBD1. Germline V CDR1 and CDR2: SGHTA, FQGNSA. This CDR3 has 14 residues. After removal of 4 bases from V and 7 bases from J, the junction contained 7 bases not matched to a gene. The CDR3 here is CASSYGTGMGGYTF. The CDR3 bases are TGTGCCAGCAGCTATGGGACAGGGATGGGTGGCTACACCTTC.

The chain uses TRBV6-5 and TRBJ2-3; the D is unclear. Germline V gene lookup returns CDR1 MNHEY and CDR2 SVGAGI. V shed 0 bases and J shed 8 bases, with 15 bases lying between them. This CDR3 has 15 amino acids. CDR3 protein: CASSYSEIGLGTQYF. CDR3 DNA sequence: TGTGCCAGCAGTTACTCGGAAATAGGCCTAGGTACGCAGTATTTT.

This chain uses TRBV9 with TRBJ1-2; D gene unclear. Germline loops: CDR1 SGDLS, CDR2 YYNGEE. This CDR3 is 13 amino acids long. Trimming removed 2 bases from V and 0 bases from J, with 5 bases in between. Here the CDR3 DNA reads TGTGCCAGCAGCGTCGGTACTAACTATGGCTACACCTTC. This translates into CASSVGTNYGYTF.

This chain joins TRBV9 and TRBJ1-3; 7 bases align to TRBD1. Germline values: CDR1 SGDLS, CDR2 YYNGEE. The CDR3 is 14 residues long. Germline trimming cut 4 bases from V and 5 bases from J; bases unmatched to any gene: 6. CDR3 amino acids: CASSPRQGRNTIYF. The CDR3 coding sequence is TGTGCCAGCAGCCCACGACAGGGCCGAAACACCATATATTTT. Together with reference TRBV9 and TRBJ1-3, the CDR3 gives the full variable domain: DSGVTQTPKHLITATGQRVTLRCSPRSGDLSVYWYQQSLDQGLQFLIQYYNGEERAKGNILERFSAQQFPDLHSELNLSSLELGDSALYFCASSPRQGRNTIYFGEGSWLTVV.

CDR3 sequence: CASSLEGTSGRYYNEQFF. CDR3 DNA sequence: TGTGCCAGCAGCTTAGAAGGGACTAGCGGGAGATACTACAATGAGCAGTTCTTC. V gene TRBV7-2 combines with J gene TRBJ2-1; 14 bases are a match to TRBD2. The CDR3 extends over 18 amino acids. Germline V gives CDR1 SGHTA, CDR2 FQGNSA. V was pared by 1 base and J by 3 bases, with 5 bases of the junction left unmatched.

This sequence joins TRBV18 and TRBJ1-1; maybe TRBD1 (5 bases). V lost 3 bases and J 5 bases, leaving 13 bases between the germline ends. The CDR3 length is 14 residues. Per germline, CDR1 KGHSH and CDR2 LQKENI. The CDR3 DNA reads as TGTGCCAGCTCACCCCCAGGGAAGAGGACTGAAGCTTTCTTT. This translates into CASSPPGKRTEAFF.

The chain combines TRBV7-3 with TRBJ1-5; D call uncertain. Germline V lookup: CDR1 SGHTA, CDR2 FQGTGA. Trimming shortened V by 3 bases and J by 5 bases, and 8 bases separated the two germline ends. This CDR3 is built from 13 residues. The CDR3 nucleotides read TGTGCCAGCAGCTTGAGTCGGGATCAGCCCCAGCATTTT. Translating it yields CASSLSRDQPQHF.

A single count supports this clone. The chain recombines TRBV5-1 with TRBJ1-4; 7 bases are shared with TRBD1. This CDR3 spans 14 amino acids. CDR1 SGHRS and CDR2 YFSETQ come from the germline V gene. J gave up 5 bases and V 0 bases, and 1 base lay outside the gene matches. This chain's CDR3 is CASSLETGNEKLFF. The DNA of the CDR3 is TGCGCCAGCAGCTTGGAGACAGGGAATGAAAAACTGTTTTTT.

The chain uses TRBV5-4 and TRBJ2-5; TRBD2 agrees at 8 bases. The V and J ends lost 0 bases and 4 bases, in that order; junction bases with no gene match: 2. The germline V gene has CDR1 SGHNT and CDR2 YYREEE (reference sequence). CDR3 size: 14 residues. The CDR3 sequence is CASSLDRGGETQYF. The CDR3 nucleotides are TGTGCCAGCAGCTTGGACCGGGGGGGAGAGACCCAGTACTTC.

The rearrangement links TRBV27 to TRBJ2-1; 9 positions agree with TRBD1. V was pared by 10 bases and J by 8 bases, with 15 bases of the junction left unmatched. The germline CDR1 and CDR2 sequences are MNHEY and SMNVEV (reference sequence). The CDR3 sequence is 15 residues long. The DNA for the CDR3 is TGTGCCACCTCATTTATCGGACAGGGGAAATATGAGCAGTTCTTC. Its translation: CATSFIGQGKYEQFF.

This chain connects TRBV29-1 to TRBJ1-1; TRBD1 is a possible D gene (5 bases). The CDR3 extends over 11 amino acids. From germline, CDR1 is SQVTM and CDR2 ANQGSEA. V was pared by 8 bases and J by 1 base, with 8 bases between. CDR3 in DNA: TGCAGCTCGACAGAGAACACTGAAGCTTTCTTT. This sequence encodes CSSTENTEAFF.

The chain recombines TRBV7-9 with TRBJ2-1, with TRBD2 as a possible D gene (6 bases). The V gene's germline CDR1 is SEHNR and CDR2 FQNEAQ (reference sequence). This CDR3 is 15 amino acids long. V lost 5 bases and J 7 bases, leaving 18 bases between the germline ends. CDR3 in amino acids: CASSVVPGLKNEQFF. The CDR3 bases are TGTGCCAGCAGCGTGGTACCGGGACTTAAAAATGAGCAGTTCTTC.

The genes are TRBV6-5 and TRBJ1-4; D uncertain. The CDR3 is made up of 15 amino acids. V lost 5 bases and J 10 bases, leaving 20 bases between the germline ends. Per germline, CDR1 MNHEY and CDR2 SVGAGI. The CDR3 nucleotides read TGTGCCAGCAGTCCCCTAGGACTGGGCGATGGAAAACTGTTTTTT. It encodes CASSPLGLGDGKLFF.

DNA for the CDR3: TGTGCCAGCAGTCCAGCGAAAATGAGGGGGTATGGCTACACCTTC. Encoded protein: CASSPAKMRGYGYTF. This rearrangement joins TRBV11-2 to TRBJ1-2; tentatively, D is TRBD1 (6 bases). This CDR3 has 15 amino acids. V gave up 6 bases and J gave up 5 bases, with 19 bases separating them. Germline CDR1 and CDR2: SGHAT and FQNNGV.

This chain uses TRBV7-8 with TRBJ1-6; unclear D gene. The V gene lost 5 bases and the J gene lost 4 bases, with 3 bases spanning the gap. This CDR3 spans 12 amino acids. Germline-derived CDR1 and CDR2 are SGHVS and FQNEAQ. The CDR3 region has the DNA TGTGCCAGCAGCCCTTATAATTCACCCCTCCACTTT. Its translation is CASSPYNSPLHF.

The chain uses TRBV30 and TRBJ1-2, with D hard to call. Germline CDR1 is GTSNPN and CDR2 is SVGIG (reference sequence). CDR3 size: 11 residues. Trimming took 0 bases from V and 7 from J, leaving 6 bases between them. The CDR3 DNA reads as TGTGCCTGGAGTGTAAACGGTGGCTACACCTTC. Its translation: CAWSVNGGYTF.

The chain couples TRBV6-5 to TRBJ1-1; D is unresolved. This CDR3 region has 13 residues. The germline CDR1 and CDR2 sequences are MNHEY and SVGAGI. V was pared by 6 bases and J by 2 bases, with 10 bases between. CDR3 in amino acids: CASRDPGNTEAFF. CDR3 nucleotides: TGTGCCAGCAGGGATCCAGGTAACACTGAAGCTTTCTTT.